The 27 T cell receptor beta chains below all came from one sample that was sequenced in a study of cytomegalovirus exposure and HLA in healthy donors. 60 Vbeta and 13 Jbeta primers were used in PCR. The repertoire was sequenced with immunoSEQ multiplex PCR; TCRdb's copy has only in-frame clones and lacks some. This table holds roughly 81,000 clones, 60% to 85% found once. Sample: PBMCs. The receptors were sampled from a boy under 18 in good health and CMV-seronegative.

The chain couples TRBV27 to TRBJ2-7, with 8 positions matching TRBD1. Germline V lookup: CDR1 MNHEY, CDR2 SMNVEV (reference sequence). J was trimmed by 6 bases and V by 2 bases; bases with no gene match: 3. The CDR3 spans 13 residues. The CDR3 loop reads CASSLNRGFEQYF. The CDR3 bases are TGTGCCAGCAGTTTAAACAGGGGGTTCGAGCAGTACTTC.

The J gene is TRBJ1-5, the V gene TRBV30; no firm D call. Trimming removed 2 bases from V and 3 bases from J, with 14 bases in between. Germline V lookup: CDR1 GTSNPN, CDR2 SVGIG (reference sequence). CDR3 length: 15 residues. CDR3 in amino acids: CAWSKTGRDNQPQHF. CDR3 nucleotides: TGTGCCTGGAGTAAAACGGGGAGAGACAATCAGCCCCAGCATTTT. Full variable domain (rest looked up from reference TRBV30 and TRBJ1-5): SQTIHQWPATLVQPVGSPLSLECTVEGTSNPNLYWYRQAAGRGLQLLFYSVGIGQISSEVPQNLSASRPQDRQFILSSKKLLLSDSGFYLCAWSKTGRDNQPQHFGDGTRLSIL.

Only a few counts were recorded for this clone. The chain joins TRBV4-1 to TRBJ2-2; D gene ambiguous. Germline values: CDR1 MGHRA, CDR2 YSYEKL. This CDR3 is 16 amino acids long. V dropped 0 bases and J dropped 2 bases, with 10 bases sitting between them. The DNA for the CDR3 is TGCGCCAGCAGCCAAGAACGGAGATCCAACACCGGGGAGCTGTTTTTT. Translating it yields CASSQERRSNTGELFF.

The chain combines TRBV27 with TRBJ2-7; D may be TRBD1 (6 bases). This CDR3 has 14 amino acids. CDR1 MNHEY and CDR2 SMNVEV come from the germline V gene (reference sequence). V lost 5 bases and J lost 1, with 12 bases in between. This CDR3 is CASSPTGYSYEQYF. DNA for the CDR3: TGTGCCAGCAGTCCTACAGGGTATTCCTACGAGCAGTACTTC.

Remarks on this clone: A junction boundary mismatches the germline segment, possibly from a read error. The V gene is TRBV28, the J gene TRBJ1-2; maybe TRBD1 (6 bases). CDR1 is MDHEN, CDR2 SYDVKM, per germline. The CDR3 runs to 14 residues. CDR3 in DNA: TGTGCCAACAGTCCCCCCACAGGGTTCTATGGCTACACCTTC. Translation: CANSPPTGFYGYTF.

This chain connects TRBV23-1 to TRBJ1-2; TRBD1 agrees at 7 bases. TRBV23-1 is assigned to the ORF class and has an uncertain function. Unmatched junction bases numbered 8, after V lost 3 bases and J lost 4 bases. This CDR3 comprises 15 residues. CDR3 sequence (DNA): TGCGCCAGCAGTCATCCGAGGGGGCGCGGCTATGGCTACACCTTC. It yields the protein CASSHPRGRGYGYTF.

The chain carries TRBV9 and TRBJ2-6; possibly TRBD1 for D (5 bases). Germline CDR1 is SGDLS and CDR2 is YYNGEE. The CDR3 has 15 amino acids. V lost 3 bases and J lost 2, with 9 bases in between. The CDR3 is CASSGQYTGANVLTF. The CDR3 coding sequence is TGTGCCAGCAGCGGACAGTACACTGGGGCCAACGTCCTGACTTTC.

The J gene is TRBJ2-7, the V gene TRBV5-1, with a tentative D call TRBD1 (5 bases). This CDR3 is 13 amino acids long. V was pared by 7 bases and J by 0 bases, with 11 bases between. Germline assignment: CDR1 SGHRS and CDR2 YFSETQ. CDR3 loop: CASGHLSSYEQYF. In DNA, the CDR3 is TGCGCCAGCGGACACCTGAGCTCCTACGAGCAGTACTTC.

The rearrangement links TRBV4-1 to TRBJ2-7; D is possibly TRBD2 (6 bases). V lost 0 bases and J lost 0, with 12 bases in between. This CDR3 contains 16 residues. Germline V lookup: CDR1 MGHRA, CDR2 YSYEKL. The CDR3 protein is CASSQDGTVSSYEQYF. Here the CDR3 DNA reads TGCGCCAGCAGCCAAGATGGGACTGTCAGCTCCTACGAGCAGTACTTC.

The CDR3, as DNA: TGCGCCAGCAGCTTGGGGGTAGCGGGAGCCGTTTCTTACGAGCAGTACTTC. The encoded protein is CASSLGVAGAVSYEQYF. The rearrangement joins TRBV5-1 to TRBJ2-7; 9 nucleotides line up with TRBD2. With 0 bases clipped from V and 4 bases from J, the junction kept 11 bases outside the gene matches. CDR3 length equals 17 residues. The V gene's germline CDR1 is SGHRS and CDR2 YFSETQ.

This clone was seen only a few times. The chain links TRBV5-8 to TRBJ1-1; tentatively, D is TRBD1 (6 bases). CDR3 length: 13 amino acids. V lost 6 bases to trimming and J lost 4 bases, with 13 bases between them. Germline V gives CDR1 SGHTS, CDR2 YDEGEE. Written as DNA, the CDR3 is TGTGCCAGCAACCACAGGGAGGGCACTGAAGCTTTCTTT. The encoded protein is CASNHREGTEAFF.

V gene TRBV5-1 combines with J gene TRBJ1-1; 7 positions match TRBD1. Germline-derived CDR1 and CDR2 are SGHRS and YFSETQ. V gave up 4 bases and J gave up 6 bases; unmatched junction bases: 6. The CDR3 totals 13 residues. The CDR3 spells CASSAGQHSEAFF. CDR3 sequence (DNA): TGCGCCAGCAGCGCGGGACAGCATTCTGAAGCTTTCTTT.

The chain carries TRBV13 and TRBJ1-2, with 10 positions matching TRBD1. This CDR3 is built from 14 residues. Germline assignment: CDR1 PRHDT and CDR2 FYEKMQ (reference sequence). After removal of 5 bases from V and 6 bases from J, the junction contained 6 bases not matched to a gene. CDR3 protein: CASSQTGGADGYTF. The CDR3 DNA follows: TGTGCCAGCAGCCAGACAGGGGGCGCGGATGGCTACACCTTC.

The CDR3 nucleotides read TGCAGCGTTGGAAGCGGGAGGGCCTACGAGCAGTACTTC. It codes for CSVGSGRAYEQYF. The chain uses TRBV29-1 and TRBJ2-7, with TRBD2 matching 10 bases. Looked up from germline, CDR1 is SQVTM and CDR2 is ANQGSEA. The CDR3 is 13 amino acids. J was trimmed by 2 bases and V by 4 bases; bases with no gene match: 2.

The V call is TRBV15, the J call TRBJ2-1; TRBD2 matches 9 bases. The V gene end was trimmed by 4 bases and the J gene end by 7 bases; junction bases not matched to a gene: 8. CDR1 is LNHNV and CDR2 is YYDKDF in the germline V gene (reference sequence). The CDR3 covers 15 residues. This CDR3 is CATSNRRGGQNEQFF. The CDR3 nucleotides are TGTGCCACCAGCAATCGGCGGGGGGGCCAGAATGAGCAGTTCTTC.

The J gene is TRBJ1-5, the V gene TRBV6-1; D remains ambiguous. The germline V gene encodes CDR1 MNHNS and CDR2 SASEGT. The CDR3 has 14 amino acids. V lost 10 bases and J lost 2, with 15 bases in between. Here the CDR3 DNA reads TGTGCCACCATAAGCTTGTTCGGCAATCAGCCCCAGCATTTT. It translates to CATISLFGNQPQHF.

The rearrangement links TRBV7-6 to TRBJ1-2, with 7 bases lining up with TRBD1. CDR1 is SGHVS and CDR2 is FNYEAQ in the germline V gene. V was pared by 5 bases and J by 2 bases, with 5 bases of the junction left unmatched. The CDR3 length is 14 residues. In DNA form, the CDR3 reads TGTGCCAGCAGCCCCAGACAGGGAAACTATGGCTACACCTTC. It codes for CASSPRQGNYGYTF. The full variable domain, with the rest looked up from reference TRBV7-6 and TRBJ1-2, is GAGVSQSPRYKVTKRGQDVALRCDPISGHVSLYWYRQALGQGPEFLTYFNYEAQQDKSGLPNDRFSAERPEGSISTLTIQRTEQRDSAMYRCASSPRQGNYGYTFGSGTRLTVV.

This chain joins TRBV6-6 and TRBJ1-1, with unresolved D. This CDR3 has 13 residues. Looked up from germline, CDR1 is MNHNY and CDR2 is SVGAGI (reference sequence). Trimming shortened V by 6 bases and J by 3 bases, and 11 bases separated the two germline ends. This CDR3 reads CASRRDWYTEAFF. CDR3 DNA sequence: TGTGCCAGCAGACGTGACTGGTACACTGAAGCTTTCTTT.

This clone was seen once. V gene TRBV6-1 combines with J gene TRBJ2-1; D might be TRBD2 (5 bases). Trimming stripped 2 bases from V and 9 bases from J, with 11 bases between. The CDR3 totals 13 residues. Germline CDR1 MNHNS, CDR2 SASEGT. CDR3 DNA sequence: TGTGCCAGCAGTGAATTATGGACTGCTGAGCAGTTCTTC. Its protein is CASSELWTAEQFF.

This chain joins TRBV7-8 and TRBJ1-1; no definite D call. The CDR3 extends over 12 amino acids. V was trimmed by 5 bases and J by 8 bases, leaving 12 bases between them. The V gene's germline CDR1 is SGHVS and CDR2 FQNEAQ. CDR3 coding DNA: TGTGCCAGCAGCCTACAGACCGAGGAAGCTTTCTTT. Amino acid sequence: CASSLQTEEAFF.

This sequence joins TRBV7-6 and TRBJ1-5; D call uncertain. Germline values: CDR1 SGHVS, CDR2 FNYEAQ. The CDR3 extends over 13 amino acids. V gave up 5 bases and J gave up 11 bases, with 16 bases separating them. The CDR3 is CASSTYKAEAQHF. The CDR3 DNA reads as TGTGCCAGCAGCACCTACAAGGCGGAGGCCCAGCATTTT.

J is TRBJ1-6 and V is TRBV6-1, with a tentative D call TRBD1 (5 bases). Germline values: CDR1 MNHNS, CDR2 SASEGT. V dropped 5 bases and J dropped 14 bases, with 16 bases sitting between them. The CDR3 is made up of 13 amino acids. CDR3 sequence: CASSLWGESALHF. In DNA, the CDR3 is TGTGCCAGCAGTCTCTGGGGGGAGTCGGCCCTCCACTTT.

The CDR3 region has the DNA TGTGCCAGCAGTCTTATCCGGAACACTGAAGCTTTCTTT. As protein: CASSLIRNTEAFF. This chain uses TRBV27 with TRBJ1-1, with no clear D. The germline gives CDR1 MNHEY, CDR2 SMNVEV (reference sequence). Trimming pared 5 bases from V and 1 base from J, leaving 8 bases between. This CDR3 contains 13 residues.

This clone was seen only once. The rearrangement uses TRBV6-4 and TRBJ1-2, with D possibly being TRBD1 (5 bases). CDR1 and CDR2 (germline): MRHNA, SNTAGT. CDR3 length: 15 residues. V was cut by 5 bases and J by 2 bases, with 15 bases left in between. CDR3 nucleotide sequence: TGTGCCAGCAGTCCAGAAGCAGGGAACAACTATGGCTACACCTTC. Protein sequence: CASSPEAGNNYGYTF.

V and J are TRBV10-3 and TRBJ1-2, with D uncertain. Per germline, CDR1 ENHRY and CDR2 SYGVKD. V was cut by 2 bases and J by 3 bases, with 7 bases left in between. The CDR3 consists of 13 residues. The CDR3 spells CAISEGSDYGYTF. CDR3 DNA: TGTGCCATCAGTGAGGGGAGCGACTATGGCTACACCTTC.

The chain employs TRBV9 and TRBJ2-1; 7 bases are a match to TRBD1. CDR1 is SGDLS and CDR2 is YYNGEE in the germline V gene. The CDR3 consists of 15 residues. The ends lost 0 bases at V and 2 bases at J; junction bases unmatched: 2. CDR3 region: CASSVGGQTYNEQFF. The CDR3 DNA sequence: TGTGCCAGCAGCGTAGGGGGACAGACCTACAATGAGCAGTTCTTC.

This chain uses TRBV28 with TRBJ2-7; D is uncertain. Germline V gene lookup returns CDR1 MDHEN and CDR2 SYDVKM. V was cut by 8 bases and J by 2 bases, with 10 bases left in between. CDR3 length equals 12 residues. The CDR3 nucleotides are TGTGCCAGCCAGAGGCAGACCTACGAGCAGTACTTC. Its protein product is CASQRQTYEQYF.